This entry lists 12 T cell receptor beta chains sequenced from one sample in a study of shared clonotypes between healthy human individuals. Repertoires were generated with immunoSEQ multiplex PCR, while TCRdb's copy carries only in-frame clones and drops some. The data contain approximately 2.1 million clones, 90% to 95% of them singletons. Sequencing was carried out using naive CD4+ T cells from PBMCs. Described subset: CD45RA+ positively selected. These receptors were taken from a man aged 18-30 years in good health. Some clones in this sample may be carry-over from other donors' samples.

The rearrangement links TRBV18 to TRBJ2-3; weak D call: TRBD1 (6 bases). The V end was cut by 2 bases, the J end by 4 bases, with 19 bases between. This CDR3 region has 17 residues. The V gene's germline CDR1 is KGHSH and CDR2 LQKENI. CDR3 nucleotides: TGTGCCAGCTCACCATTTACAGGGAGCGGATTTGCAGATACGCAGTATTTT. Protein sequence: CASSPFTGSGFADTQYF.

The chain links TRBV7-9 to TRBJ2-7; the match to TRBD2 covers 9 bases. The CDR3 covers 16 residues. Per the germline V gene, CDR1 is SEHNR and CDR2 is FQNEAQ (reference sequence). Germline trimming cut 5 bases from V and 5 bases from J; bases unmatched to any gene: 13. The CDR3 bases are TGTGCCAGCAGCCGCCCTAGCGGGACCGCCGGGGACGAGCAGTACTTC. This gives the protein CASSRPSGTAGDEQYF.

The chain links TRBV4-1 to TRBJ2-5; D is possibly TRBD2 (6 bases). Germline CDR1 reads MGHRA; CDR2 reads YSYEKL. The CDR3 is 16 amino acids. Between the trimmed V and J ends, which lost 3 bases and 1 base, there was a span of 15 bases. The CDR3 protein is CASSHPGGRGQETQYF. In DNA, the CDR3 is TGCGCCAGCAGCCATCCCGGGGGACGGGGCCAAGAGACCCAGTACTTC.

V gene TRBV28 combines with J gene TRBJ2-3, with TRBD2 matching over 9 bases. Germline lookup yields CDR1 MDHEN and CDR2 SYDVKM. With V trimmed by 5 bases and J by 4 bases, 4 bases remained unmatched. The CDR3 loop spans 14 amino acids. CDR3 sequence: CASSVIAGADTQYF. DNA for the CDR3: TGTGCCAGCAGTGTTATAGCGGGAGCAGATACGCAGTATTTT.

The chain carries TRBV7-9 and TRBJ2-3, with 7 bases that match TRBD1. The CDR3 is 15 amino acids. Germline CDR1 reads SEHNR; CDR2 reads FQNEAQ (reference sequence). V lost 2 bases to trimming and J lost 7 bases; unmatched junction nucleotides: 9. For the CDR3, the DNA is TGTGCCAGCAGCTTATTTGGGACAGCCCCAAATACGCAGTATTTT. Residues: CASSLFGTAPNTQYF. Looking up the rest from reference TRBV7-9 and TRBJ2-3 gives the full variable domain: DTGVSQNPRHKITKRGQNVTFRCDPISEHNRLYWYRQTLGQGPEFLTYFQNEAQLEKSRLLSDRFSAERPKGSFSTLEIQRTEQGDSAMYLCASSLFGTAPNTQYFGPGTRLTVL.

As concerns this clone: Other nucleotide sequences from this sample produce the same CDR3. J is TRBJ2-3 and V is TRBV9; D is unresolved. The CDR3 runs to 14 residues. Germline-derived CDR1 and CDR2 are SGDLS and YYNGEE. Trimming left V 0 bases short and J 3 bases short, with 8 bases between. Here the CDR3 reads CASSVDTGTDTQYF. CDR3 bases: TGTGCCAGCAGCGTAGATACTGGAACAGATACGCAGTATTTT.

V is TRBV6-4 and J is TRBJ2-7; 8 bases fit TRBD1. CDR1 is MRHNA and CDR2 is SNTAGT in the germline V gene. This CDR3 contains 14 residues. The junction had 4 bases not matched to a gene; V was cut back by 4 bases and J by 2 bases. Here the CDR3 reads CASSAGTGAYEQYF. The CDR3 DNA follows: TGTGCCAGCAGTGCCGGGACAGGCGCCTACGAGCAGTACTTC.

CDR3 nucleotide sequence: TGTGCCAGTAGTATTCTGACAGGGTATGGCTACACCTTC. Protein: CASSILTGYGYTF. The chain recombines TRBV19 with TRBJ1-2, with 7 bases that match TRBD1. The junction had 3 bases not matched to a gene; V was cut back by 3 bases and J by 5 bases. CDR3 length: 13 residues. Germline V gives CDR1 LNHDA, CDR2 SQIVND (reference sequence).

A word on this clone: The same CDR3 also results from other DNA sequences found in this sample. The CDR3 region has the DNA TGTGCCAGCTCACCTCGGCGGGAGAATGAGCAGTTCTTC. Its protein product is CASSPRRENEQFF. The chain has TRBV18 and TRBJ2-1; TRBD2 matches at 7 bases. The junction had 3 bases not matched to a gene; V was cut back by 3 bases and J by 7 bases. This CDR3 is 13 amino acids long. Germline CDR1 is KGHSH and CDR2 is LQKENI.

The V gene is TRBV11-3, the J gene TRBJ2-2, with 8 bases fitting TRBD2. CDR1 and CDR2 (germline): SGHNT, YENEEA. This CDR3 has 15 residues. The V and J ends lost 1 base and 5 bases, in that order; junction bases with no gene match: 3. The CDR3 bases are TGTGCCAGCAGCTTAGCGCGGGGGGAGACCGGGGAGCTGTTTTTT. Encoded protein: CASSLARGETGELFF.

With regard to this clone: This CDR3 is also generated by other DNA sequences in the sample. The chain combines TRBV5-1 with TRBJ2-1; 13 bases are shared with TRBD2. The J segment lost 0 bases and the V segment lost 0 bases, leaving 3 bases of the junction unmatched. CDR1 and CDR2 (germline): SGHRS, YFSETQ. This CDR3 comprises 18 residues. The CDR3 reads CASSLARTSGSSYNEQFF. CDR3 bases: TGCGCCAGCAGCTTGGCGAGGACTAGCGGGAGCTCCTACAATGAGCAGTTCTTC.

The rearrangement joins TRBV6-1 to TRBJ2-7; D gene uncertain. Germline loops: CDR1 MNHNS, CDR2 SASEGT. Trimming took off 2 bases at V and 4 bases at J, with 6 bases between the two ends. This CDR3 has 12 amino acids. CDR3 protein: CASSERPYEQYF. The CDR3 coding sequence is TGTGCCAGCAGTGAACGGCCGTACGAGCAGTACTTC.